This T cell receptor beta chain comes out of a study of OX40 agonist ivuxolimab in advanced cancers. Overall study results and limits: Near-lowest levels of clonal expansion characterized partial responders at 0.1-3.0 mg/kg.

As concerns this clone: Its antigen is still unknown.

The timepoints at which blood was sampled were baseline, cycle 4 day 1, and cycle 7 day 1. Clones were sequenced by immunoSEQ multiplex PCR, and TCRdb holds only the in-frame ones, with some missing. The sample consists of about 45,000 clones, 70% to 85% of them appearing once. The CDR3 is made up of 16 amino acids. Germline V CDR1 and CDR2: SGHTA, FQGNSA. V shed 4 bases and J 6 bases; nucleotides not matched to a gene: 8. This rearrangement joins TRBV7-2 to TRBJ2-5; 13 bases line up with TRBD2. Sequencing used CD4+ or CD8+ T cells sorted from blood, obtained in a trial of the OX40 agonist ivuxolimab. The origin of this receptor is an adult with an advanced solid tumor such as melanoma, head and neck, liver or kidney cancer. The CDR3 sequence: CASSSNGLAGVKTQYF. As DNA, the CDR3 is TGTGCCAGCAGCTCAAACGGACTAGCGGGGGTGAAGACCCAGTACTTC. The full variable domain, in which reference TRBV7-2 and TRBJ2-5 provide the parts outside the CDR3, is GAGVSQSPSNKVTEKGKDVELRCDPISGHTALYWYRQSLGQGLEFLIYFQGNSAPDKSGLPSDRFSAERTGGSVSTLTIQRTQQEDSAVYLCASSSNGLAGVKTQYFGPGTRLLVL.